This T cell receptor (beta chain) was captured in a study of Ad26.COV2.S vaccination and SARS-CoV-2 variants. Study background: The Ad26.COV2.S arm of the COV1001 trial was where the donor was placed. Intramuscularly, Ad26.COV2.S was given either once or twice, 56 days apart.

This CDR3 region has 13 residues. Trimming shortened V by 5 bases and J by 5 bases, and 14 bases separated the two germline ends. Germline V CDR1 and CDR2: SGHNT, YYREEE (reference sequence). The study, taken as a whole, reports: Responses of spike-specific T cells (both CD8+ and CD4+) reportedly showed substantial breadth after vaccination.

Produced via immunoSEQ multiplex PCR; TCRdb's table is partial and in-frame only. The sample records 400,000 to 450,000 clones, about 93% being singletons. About this clone itself: The antigen is not known.

Treatment defined: approximately 18 received Ad26.COV2.S at low or high dose, single or two shots; a few received placebo; per-sample allocation not given. Sampling was done on day 63 after the first vaccine or placebo injection. The clonotype comes from a person aged 18-65 years who received the Ad26.COV2.S COVID-19 vaccine or a placebo. Material: peripheral blood, obtained in a trial of Ad26.COV2.S vaccine versus placebo. This chain connects TRBV5-4 to TRBJ2-7; D may correspond to TRBD1 or TRBD2 (6 bases each). Here the CDR3 reads CASRKQGGDEQYF. CDR3 coding DNA: TGTGCCAGCAGGAAACAGGGAGGCGACGAGCAGTACTTC.